The present T cell receptor (beta chain) was sequenced within a study of T cell responses to AZD1222 COVID-19 vaccine. Overall study context: The analysis combined second doses at about 4 or about 12 weeks.

Using immunoSEQ multiplex PCR, the repertoire was profiled, and TCRdb retains in-frame clones only, with some absent. The table includes 100,000 to 150,000 clones, 94% detected once. Study results and limitations: Clonal diversity was possibly underestimated; the donors were predominantly white British and more often female. Within unmutated variant regions lay the reported targets of nearly half of spike-specific TCRs.

Regarding this clone: The antigen remains undetermined.

CDR1 and CDR2 (germline): MGHDK, SYGVNS. This CDR3 comprises 16 residues. The V end lost 3 bases, the J end lost 3 bases, and 18 bases lay between the germline ends. J is TRBJ2-7 and V is TRBV25-1, with D tentatively TRBD1 (5 bases). The clonotype comes from an adult in good health. The sequences come from peripheral blood, collected on day 0 of AZD1222 vaccination. CDR3 sequence: CASSDPPSGGHYEQYF. As DNA, the CDR3 is TGTGCCAGCAGTGACCCCCCCTCGGGCGGACACTACGAGCAGTACTTC.